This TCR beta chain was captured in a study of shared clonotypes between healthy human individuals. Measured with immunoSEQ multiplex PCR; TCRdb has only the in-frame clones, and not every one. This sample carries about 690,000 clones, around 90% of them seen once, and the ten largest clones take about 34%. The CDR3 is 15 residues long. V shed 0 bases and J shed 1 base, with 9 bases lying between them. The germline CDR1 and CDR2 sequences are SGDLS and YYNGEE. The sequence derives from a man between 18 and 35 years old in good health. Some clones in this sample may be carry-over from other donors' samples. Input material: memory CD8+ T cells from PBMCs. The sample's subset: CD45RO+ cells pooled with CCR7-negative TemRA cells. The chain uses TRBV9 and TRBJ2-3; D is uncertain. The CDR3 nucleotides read TGTGCCAGCAGCGTAGGGGGTAAGCGCACAGATACGCAGTATTTT. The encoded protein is CASSVGGKRTDTQYF.